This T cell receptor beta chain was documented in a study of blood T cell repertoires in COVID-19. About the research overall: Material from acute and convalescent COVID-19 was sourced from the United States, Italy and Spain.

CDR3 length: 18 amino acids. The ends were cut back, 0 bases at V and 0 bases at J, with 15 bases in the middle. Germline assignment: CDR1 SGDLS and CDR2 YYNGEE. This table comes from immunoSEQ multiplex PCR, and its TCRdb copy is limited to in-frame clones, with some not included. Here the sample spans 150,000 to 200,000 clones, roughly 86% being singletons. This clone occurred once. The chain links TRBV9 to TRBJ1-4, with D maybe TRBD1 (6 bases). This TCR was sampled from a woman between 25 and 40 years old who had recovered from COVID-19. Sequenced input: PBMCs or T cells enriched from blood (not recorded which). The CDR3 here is CASSVGGVGQTTNEKLFF. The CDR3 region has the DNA TGTGCCAGCAGCGTAGGAGGGGTGGGACAAACAACTAATGAAAAACTGTTTTTT.